This T cell receptor beta chain is drawn from a study of cytomegalovirus exposure and HLA in healthy donors. 60 Vbeta and 13 Jbeta primers were used in PCR. Method: immunoSEQ multiplex PCR; TCRdb's copy keeps in-frame clones and lacks some. The sample table includes about 62,000 clones. This CDR3 has 16 residues. Germline V lookup: CDR1 SEHNR, CDR2 FQNEAQ (reference sequence). Trimming removed 5 bases from V and 1 base from J, with 17 bases in between. The chain uses TRBV7-9 and TRBJ1-2; D uncertain. This receptor was identified in a man aged 25 to 40 in good health and CMV-seropositive. The material sequenced was PBMCs. The CDR3 DNA follows: TGTGCCAGCAGCGCGAGACATGAGGGAGGTAACTATGGCTACACCTTC. Its protein product is CASSARHEGGNYGYTF. The whole variable domain, filled in from reference TRBV7-9 and TRBJ1-2, reads DTGVSQNPRHKITKRGQNVTFRCDPISEHNRLYWYRQTLGQGPEFLTYFQNEAQLEKSRLLSDRFSAERPKGSFSTLEIQRTEQGDSAMYLCASSARHEGGNYGYTFGSGTRLTVV.